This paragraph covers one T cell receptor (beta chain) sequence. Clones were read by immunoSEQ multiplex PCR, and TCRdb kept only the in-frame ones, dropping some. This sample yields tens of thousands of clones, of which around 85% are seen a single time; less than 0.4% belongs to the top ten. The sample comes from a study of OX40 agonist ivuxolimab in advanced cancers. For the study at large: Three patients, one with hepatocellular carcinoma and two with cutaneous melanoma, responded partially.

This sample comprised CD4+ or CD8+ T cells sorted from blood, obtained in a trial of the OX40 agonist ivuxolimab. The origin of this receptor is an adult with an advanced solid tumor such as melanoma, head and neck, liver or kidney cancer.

CDR3 nucleotides: TGTGCCAGCAGTTTAGCTAGCGGTGGGACCGGGGAGCTGTTTTTT. Protein: CASSLASGGTGELFF. V usage is TRBV28 and J usage is TRBJ2-2, with TRBD2 matching over 7 bases. The CDR3 loop spans 15 amino acids. J gave up 5 bases and V 2 bases, and 5 bases lay outside the gene matches. CDR1 is MDHEN and CDR2 is SYDVKM in the germline V gene.